Shown below are 22 T cell receptor beta chains from a single sample sequenced in a study of PD-1 blockade in classical Hodgkin lymphoma. Each and every patient relapsed after autologous stem cell transplantation, and patients got differing brentuximab vedotin exposure. Clones were read by immunoSEQ multiplex PCR, and TCRdb kept only the in-frame ones, dropping some. Here the sample spans thousands of clones, around 84% being singletons. The sequences come from peripheral blood mononuclear cells (PBMCs), collected before the second cycle of nivolumab. Every receptor here comes from a human donor with classical Hodgkin lymphoma.

This CDR3 reads CASSLENFETQYF. The CDR3 DNA reads TGTGCCAGCAGCTTGGAAAATTTTGAGACCCAGTACTTC. V and J are TRBV5-4 and TRBJ2-5; D remains unclear. Germline V gene sequence: CDR1 SGHNT, CDR2 YYREEE (reference sequence). CDR3 length: 13 residues. With 0 bases removed from V and 5 bases from J, the gap between germline ends came to 8 bases.

This clone has a single count. The chain is built from TRBV6-4 and TRBJ2-1; 8 bases fit TRBD2. This CDR3 is 15 amino acids long. V lost 4 bases to trimming and J lost 8 bases; unmatched junction nucleotides: 10. Per the germline V gene, CDR1 is MRHNA and CDR2 is SNTAGT. The CDR3 DNA reads TGTGCCAGCAGTGCTACTAGCGGAATTATCGATGAGCAGTTCTTC. As protein: CASSATSGIIDEQFF.

V usage is TRBV27 and J usage is TRBJ1-6; weak D call: TRBD1 (6 bases). The length of the CDR3 is 14 residues. Deletions cut 5 bases from V and 14 bases from J, with 19 bases between. CDR1 is MNHEY and CDR2 is SMNVEV in the germline V gene (reference sequence). In DNA form, the CDR3 reads TGTGCCAGCAGTAGCTACAGGGAGGGAAAAACCCTCCACTTT. Translated, it gives CASSSYREGKTLHF.

J is TRBJ2-2 and V is TRBV12-5; D is uncertain. Per germline, CDR1 LGHNT and CDR2 FRNRAP. The CDR3 consists of 13 residues. V was pared by 4 bases and J by 8 bases, with 11 bases between. The CDR3 loop is CASGYRSIGELFF. CDR3 DNA sequence: TGTGCTAGTGGTTACAGAAGCATAGGGGAGCTGTTTTTT.

The chain is built from TRBV5-6 and TRBJ1-2; D possibly corresponds to TRBD1 (5 bases). CDR1 is SGHDT and CDR2 is YYEEEE in the germline V gene. The CDR3 loop spans 13 amino acids. The V end was cut by 0 bases, the J end by 6 bases, with 9 bases between. The DNA of the CDR3 is TGTGCCAGCAGCTTGGCAGGGAGAGATGGCTACACCTTC. Protein: CASSLAGRDGYTF.

The rearrangement links TRBV7-2 to TRBJ2-7; D is possibly TRBD2 (5 bases). The CDR3 contains 14 residues. The germline CDR1 and CDR2 sequences are SGHTA and FQGNSA. Trimming cost V 5 bases and J 2 bases, with 13 bases left between them. CDR3 DNA: TGTGCCAGCAGCCCGCGGGTCCGACCCTACGAGCAGTACGTC. This encodes CASSPRVRPYEQYV.

The chain recombines TRBV18 with TRBJ1-5; tentative D call: TRBD1 (5 bases). Trimming removed 1 base at V and 5 bases at J, with 9 bases between. Looked up from germline, CDR1 is KGHSH and CDR2 is LQKENI. The CDR3 extends over 14 amino acids. CDR3 DNA: TGTGCCAGCTCACCACGGGGGAGTTATCAGCCCCAGCATTTT. Translating gives CASSPRGSYQPQHF.

The chain recombines TRBV29-1 with TRBJ1-2; TRBD1 might be the D (5 bases). Germline loops: CDR1 SQVTM, CDR2 ANQGSEA. V lost 4 bases and J lost 1, with 7 bases in between. The CDR3 is 12 residues long. DNA of the CDR3: TGCAGCGTTGGCGACAGTAACTATGGCTACACCTTC. Residues: CSVGDSNYGYTF.

The gene calls are TRBV2 and TRBJ2-2; no clear D gene. The V end was cut by 7 bases, the J end by 4 bases, with 16 bases between. The germline CDR1 and CDR2 sequences are SNHLY and FYNNEI. The CDR3 spans 15 residues. CDR3: CASTDGRVSTGELFF. CDR3 coding DNA: TGTGCCAGCACCGACGGTAGGGTCAGCACCGGGGAGCTGTTTTTT.

The chain uses TRBV7-9 and TRBJ1-5; no clear D gene. The germline gives CDR1 SEHNR, CDR2 FQNEAQ (reference sequence). CDR3 length: 13 amino acids. V lost 1 base to trimming and J lost 7 bases, with 8 bases between them. The CDR3 nucleotides read TGTGCCAGCAGCTTAGGTGTAGGGCAGCCCCAGCATTTT. Its translation: CASSLGVGQPQHF.

The gene calls are TRBV18 and TRBJ1-6; D gene uncertain. The CDR3 contains 18 residues. The V gene's germline CDR1 is KGHSH and CDR2 LQKENI. V lost 1 base and J lost 7, with 20 bases in between. The chain's CDR3 is CASSPRALGYVENSPLHF. Written as DNA, the CDR3 is TGTGCCAGCTCACCACGGGCCTTGGGGTATGTAGAGAATTCACCCCTCCACTTT.

The V gene is TRBV5-1, the J gene TRBJ2-2; 7 bases agree with TRBD1. CDR1 and CDR2 (germline): SGHRS, YFSETQ. CDR3 length: 13 amino acids. V lost 9 bases, J lost 4 bases, and 6 bases stayed unmatched. For the CDR3, the DNA is TGCGCCACACGGGACAGTTCCACCGGGGAGCTGTTTTTT. It is translated as CATRDSSTGELFF.

The chain has TRBV11-2 and TRBJ2-5; 7 nucleotides match TRBD1. Unmatched junction bases numbered 10, after V lost 5 bases and J lost 4 bases. The CDR3 is 15 amino acids. Germline V gene lookup returns CDR1 SGHAT and CDR2 FQNNGV. CDR3: CASSQEDRAGETQYF. CDR3 nucleotide sequence: TGTGCCAGCAGCCAAGAAGACAGGGCAGGAGAGACCCAGTACTTC.

The chain recombines TRBV5-4 with TRBJ2-3, with a tentative D call TRBD2 (6 bases). V gave up 5 bases and J gave up 0 bases, with 10 bases separating them. Germline CDR1 and CDR2: SGHNT and YYREEE (reference sequence). The CDR3 spans 14 residues. CDR3 DNA sequence: TGTGCCAGCAGACGGGGGATGAGCACAGATACGCAGTATTTT. This codes for CASRRGMSTDTQYF.

This clone was counted only a few times. V is TRBV2 and J is TRBJ2-7; 7 positions match TRBD2. CDR1 and CDR2 from the germline V gene are SNHLY and FYNNEI. The CDR3 runs 14 residues. Trimming cost V 3 bases and J 1 base; bases outside gene matches: 3. CDR3 coding DNA: TGTGCCAGCAGTGACGGGGGGTCGTCCTACGAGCAGTACGTC. It translates to CASSDGGSSYEQYV.

This rearrangement joins TRBV5-1 to TRBJ1-6, with 10 bases aligning to TRBD1. Germline V CDR1 and CDR2: SGHRS, YFSETQ. There are 15 residues in the CDR3. V was clipped by 0 bases and J by 7 bases; unmatched bases: 1. The CDR3: CASSLVGQGNSPLHF. In DNA, the CDR3 is TGCGCCAGCAGCTTGGTGGGACAGGGGAATTCACCCCTCCACTTT.

V is TRBV20-1 and J is TRBJ1-2; unclear D gene. Germline V gene sequence: CDR1 DFQATT, CDR2 SNEGSKA (reference sequence). This CDR3 has 11 amino acids. The V end was cut by 6 bases, the J end by 5 bases, with 10 bases between. This chain's CDR3 is CSAGSVYGYTF. As DNA, the CDR3 is TGCAGTGCGGGATCTGTTTATGGCTACACCTTC.

This rearrangement joins TRBV7-9 to TRBJ2-1; TRBD1 is a possible D gene (5 bases). The CDR3 is made up of 14 amino acids. V was pared by 4 bases and J by 5 bases, with 12 bases between. Germline assignment: CDR1 SEHNR and CDR2 FQNEAQ (reference sequence). The CDR3 coding sequence is TGTGCCAGCAGCTATCAGGGTAAGGACAATGAGCAGTTCTTC. It codes for CASSYQGKDNEQFF. The whole variable domain, remainder taken from reference TRBV7-9 and TRBJ2-1, is DTGVSQNPRHKITKRGQNVTFRCDPISEHNRLYWYRQTLGQGPEFLTYFQNEAQLEKSRLLSDRFSAERPKGSFSTLEIQRTEQGDSAMYLCASSYQGKDNEQFFGPGTRLTVL.

J is TRBJ2-5 and V is TRBV5-1, with D maybe TRBD2 (6 bases). CDR1 SGHRS and CDR2 YFSETQ come from the germline V gene. The V end lost 4 bases, the J end lost 5 bases, and 15 bases lay between the germline ends. CDR3 length: 14 residues. The CDR3 bases are TGCGCCAGCAGCCTGGCCGGGAGTGGGGAGACCCAGTACTTC. As protein: CASSLAGSGETQYF.

The chain links TRBV2 to TRBJ1-6, with D perhaps matching TRBD1 (5 bases). This CDR3 region has 15 residues. The germline V gene encodes CDR1 SNHLY and CDR2 FYNNEI. Deletions cut 6 bases from V and 6 bases from J, with 15 bases between. CDR3 amino acids: CASSPQGQLNSPLHF. CDR3 bases: TGTGCCAGCAGCCCCCAGGGCCAGCTTAATTCACCCCTCCACTTT.

This rearrangement joins TRBV30 to TRBJ1-3; 8 nucleotides align to TRBD1. The CDR3 runs 15 residues. Germline assignment: CDR1 GTSNPN and CDR2 SVGIG (reference sequence). J lost 4 bases, V lost 4 bases, and 9 bases had no gene match. The CDR3 nucleotides read TGTGCCTGGAACAGGGGGACAAACTTGGGAAACACCATATATTTT. Translated: CAWNRGTNLGNTIYF.

V is TRBV9 and J is TRBJ2-6, with 13 bases identical to TRBD2. The CDR3 totals 18 residues. CDR1 is SGDLS, CDR2 YYNGEE, per germline. V lost 1 base, J lost 0 bases, and 1 base stayed unmatched. Here the CDR3 DNA reads TGTGCCAGCAGCGTACGACTAGCGGGGGGCTCTGGGGCCAACGTCCTGACTTTC. Its protein is CASSVRLAGGSGANVLTF.